This T cell receptor (beta chain) was identified during a study of blood T cell repertoires in COVID-19. The V gene end was trimmed by 0 bases and the J gene end by 4 bases; junction bases not matched to a gene: 9. The V gene's germline CDR1 is MDHEN and CDR2 SYDVKM. The CDR3 sequence is 17 residues long. The table came from immunoSEQ multiplex PCR; TCRdb's copy has only in-frame clones and leaves some out. Among 250,000 to 350,000 clones listed, roughly 86% were seen once. The receptor's source is a woman between 45 and 65 years old with acute or convalescent COVID-19. The chain joins TRBV28 to TRBJ1-1, with 9 bases identical to TRBD1. The sequenced sample consisted of peripheral blood. CDR3 in amino acids: CASSLWPGGQGGTEAFF. CDR3 sequence (DNA): TGTGCCAGCAGTTTATGGCCAGGGGGACAGGGAGGCACTGAAGCTTTCTTT.